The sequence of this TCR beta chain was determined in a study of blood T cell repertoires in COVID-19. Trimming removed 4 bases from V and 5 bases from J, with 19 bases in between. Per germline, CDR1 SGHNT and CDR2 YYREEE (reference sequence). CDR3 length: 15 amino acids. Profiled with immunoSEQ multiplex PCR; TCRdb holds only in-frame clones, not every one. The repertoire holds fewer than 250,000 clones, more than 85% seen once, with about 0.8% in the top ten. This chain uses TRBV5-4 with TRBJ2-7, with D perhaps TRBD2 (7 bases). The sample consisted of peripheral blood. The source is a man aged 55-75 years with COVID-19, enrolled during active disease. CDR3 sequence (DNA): TGTGCCAGCAGCCTTGGGGGGGGGCTGTCTCACGAGCAGTACTTC. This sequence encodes CASSLGGGLSHEQYF.